The present T cell receptor beta chain was sequenced within a study of blood T cell repertoires in COVID-19. Study overall: There were acute and convalescent COVID-19 samples, and they came from the United States, Italy and Spain.

The CDR3 totals 13 residues. In germline, CDR1 is MNHEY, CDR2 SVGAGI. J was trimmed by 7 bases and V by 5 bases; bases with no gene match: 7. In the source study's methods: The authors estimated nucleated cell counts from reference gene primer amplification. Some clones are missing from TCRdb's copy, which holds only in-frame ones; the method was immunoSEQ multiplex PCR. D and trimming come from the DNA, and the V and J calls and clone size come from that table. The repertoire has 70,000 to 95,000 clones, roughly nine tenths of them found once; the top ten carry 2.5% to 3%. The clonotype comes from a man aged 45-60 years with COVID-19, enrolled during active disease. This chain connects TRBV6-5 to TRBJ1-2; 7 bases are shared with TRBD1. Sequencing was carried out using peripheral blood. CDR3 loop: CASSLSTGRGYTF. Here the CDR3 DNA reads TGTGCCAGCAGTCTATCGACAGGGCGTGGCTACACCTTC.